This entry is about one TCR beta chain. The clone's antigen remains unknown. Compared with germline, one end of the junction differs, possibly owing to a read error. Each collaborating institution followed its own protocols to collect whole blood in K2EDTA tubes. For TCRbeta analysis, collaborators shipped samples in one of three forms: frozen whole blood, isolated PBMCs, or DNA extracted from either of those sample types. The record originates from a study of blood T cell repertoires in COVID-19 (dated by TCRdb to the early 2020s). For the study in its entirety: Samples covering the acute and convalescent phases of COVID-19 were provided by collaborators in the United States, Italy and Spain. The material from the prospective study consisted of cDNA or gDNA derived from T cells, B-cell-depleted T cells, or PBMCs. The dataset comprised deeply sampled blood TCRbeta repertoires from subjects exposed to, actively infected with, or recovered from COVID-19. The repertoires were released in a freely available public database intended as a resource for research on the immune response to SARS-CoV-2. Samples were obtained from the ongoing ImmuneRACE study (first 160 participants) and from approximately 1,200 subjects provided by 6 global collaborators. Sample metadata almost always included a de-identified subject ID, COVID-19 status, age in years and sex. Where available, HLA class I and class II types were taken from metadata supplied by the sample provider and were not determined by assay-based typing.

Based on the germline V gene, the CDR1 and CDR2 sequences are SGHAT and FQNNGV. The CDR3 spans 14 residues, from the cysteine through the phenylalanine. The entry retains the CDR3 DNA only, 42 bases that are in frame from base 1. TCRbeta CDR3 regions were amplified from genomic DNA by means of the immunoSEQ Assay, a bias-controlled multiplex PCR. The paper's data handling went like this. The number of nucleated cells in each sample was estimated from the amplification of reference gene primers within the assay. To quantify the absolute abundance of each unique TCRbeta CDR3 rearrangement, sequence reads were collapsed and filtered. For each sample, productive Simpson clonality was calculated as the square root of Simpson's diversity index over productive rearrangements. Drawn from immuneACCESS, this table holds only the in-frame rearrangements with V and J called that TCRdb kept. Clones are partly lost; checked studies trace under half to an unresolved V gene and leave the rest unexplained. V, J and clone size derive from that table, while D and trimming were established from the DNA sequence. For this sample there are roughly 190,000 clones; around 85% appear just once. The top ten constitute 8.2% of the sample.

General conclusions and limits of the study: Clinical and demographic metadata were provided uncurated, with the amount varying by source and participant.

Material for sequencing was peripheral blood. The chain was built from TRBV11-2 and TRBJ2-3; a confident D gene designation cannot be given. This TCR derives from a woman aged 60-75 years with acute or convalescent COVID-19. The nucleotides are TGTGCCAGCAGCCCGGAGACCAGCACCGATACGCAGTATTTT. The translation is CASSPETSTDTQYF.